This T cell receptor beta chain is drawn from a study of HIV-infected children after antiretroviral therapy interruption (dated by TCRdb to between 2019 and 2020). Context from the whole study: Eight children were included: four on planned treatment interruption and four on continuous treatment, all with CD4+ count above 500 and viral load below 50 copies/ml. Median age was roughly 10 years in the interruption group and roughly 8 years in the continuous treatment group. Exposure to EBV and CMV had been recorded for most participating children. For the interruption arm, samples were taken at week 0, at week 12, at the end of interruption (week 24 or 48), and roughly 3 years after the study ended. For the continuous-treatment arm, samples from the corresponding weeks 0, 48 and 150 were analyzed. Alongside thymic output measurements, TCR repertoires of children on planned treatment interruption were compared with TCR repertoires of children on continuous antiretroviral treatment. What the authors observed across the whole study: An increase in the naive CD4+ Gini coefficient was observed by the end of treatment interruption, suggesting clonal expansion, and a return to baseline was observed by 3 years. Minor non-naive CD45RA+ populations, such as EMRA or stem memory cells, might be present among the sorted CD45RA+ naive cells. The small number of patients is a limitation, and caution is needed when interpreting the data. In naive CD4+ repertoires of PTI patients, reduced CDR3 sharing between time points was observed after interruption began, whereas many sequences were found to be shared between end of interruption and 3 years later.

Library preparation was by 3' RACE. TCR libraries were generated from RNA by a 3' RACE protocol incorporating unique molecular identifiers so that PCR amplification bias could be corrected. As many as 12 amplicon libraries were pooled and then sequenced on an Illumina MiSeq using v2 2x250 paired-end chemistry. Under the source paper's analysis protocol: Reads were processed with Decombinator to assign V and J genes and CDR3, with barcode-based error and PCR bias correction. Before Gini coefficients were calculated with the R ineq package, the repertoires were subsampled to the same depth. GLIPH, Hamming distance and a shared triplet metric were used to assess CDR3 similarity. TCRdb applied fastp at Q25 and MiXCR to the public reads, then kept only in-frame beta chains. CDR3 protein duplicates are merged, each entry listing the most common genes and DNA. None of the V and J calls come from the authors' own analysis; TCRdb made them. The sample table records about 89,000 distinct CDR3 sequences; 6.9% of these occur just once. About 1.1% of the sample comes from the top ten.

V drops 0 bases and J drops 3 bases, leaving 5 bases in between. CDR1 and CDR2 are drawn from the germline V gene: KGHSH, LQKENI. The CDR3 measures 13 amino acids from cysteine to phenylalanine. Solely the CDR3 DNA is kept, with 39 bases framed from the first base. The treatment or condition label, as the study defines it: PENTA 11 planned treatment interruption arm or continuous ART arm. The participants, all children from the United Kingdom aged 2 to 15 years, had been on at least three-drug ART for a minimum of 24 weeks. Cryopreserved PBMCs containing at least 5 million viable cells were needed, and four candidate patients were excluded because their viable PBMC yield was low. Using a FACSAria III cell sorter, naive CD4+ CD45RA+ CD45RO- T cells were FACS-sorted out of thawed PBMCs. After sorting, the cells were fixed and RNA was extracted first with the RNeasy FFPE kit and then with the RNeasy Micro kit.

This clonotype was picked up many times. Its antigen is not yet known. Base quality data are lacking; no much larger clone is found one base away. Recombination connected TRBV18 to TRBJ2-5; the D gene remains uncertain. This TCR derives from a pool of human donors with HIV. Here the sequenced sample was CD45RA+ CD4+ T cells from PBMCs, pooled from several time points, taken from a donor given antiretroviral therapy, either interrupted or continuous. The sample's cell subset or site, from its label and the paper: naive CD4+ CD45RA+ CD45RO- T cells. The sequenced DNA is TGTGCCAGCTCACCACCCCCAAAAGAGACCCAGTACTTC. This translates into CASSPPPKETQYF.